The present T cell receptor beta chain was sequenced within a study of control samples from healthy donors and cancer patients. This clone was recorded only once. CDR3 length: 15 amino acids. Germline CDR1 and CDR2: LNHDA and SQIVND (reference sequence). V gave up 6 bases and J gave up 6 bases, with 19 bases separating them. This table comes from immunoSEQ multiplex PCR, and its TCRdb copy is limited to in-frame clones, with some not included. This sample has about 150,000 clones, with over 90% found just once. V usage is TRBV19 and J usage is TRBJ2-3; D tentatively fits TRBD1 or TRBD2 (5 bases each). The clonotype comes from a man aged 45-60 years in good health. Sequencing was performed on blood. Here the CDR3 reads CASRADVRGDDTQYF. The CDR3 bases are TGTGCCAGTAGAGCGGACGTCAGAGGGGATGATACGCAGTATTTT.